These 22 T cell receptor beta chains originate from one sample sequenced in a study of OX40 agonist ivuxolimab in advanced cancers. Library preparation was by the immunoSEQ multiplex PCR assay. Entries here come from immuneACCESS through TCRdb and include only in-frame sequences with V and J called. Some clones fail to appear in such tables; in the studies checked, an unresolved V gene covers under half of the shortfall, and the cause of the remainder is unknown. This sample lists 40,000 to 45,000 clones; approximately 90% were detected once. Of the sample, 6% is held by the ten largest clones. Specimen: CD4+ or CD8+ T cells sorted from blood, collected in a trial of the OX40 agonist ivuxolimab. Receptors originate from an adult with an advanced solid tumor such as melanoma, head and neck, liver or kidney cancer.

The chain links TRBV2 to TRBJ2-7; 8 nucleotides match TRBD1. CDR3 length: 15 amino acids. Germline loops: CDR1 SNHLY, CDR2 FYNNEI. The V and J ends lost 6 bases and 2 bases, in that order; junction bases with no gene match: 9. The CDR3 DNA sequence: TGTGCCAGCAGATCGCAGGGGGCGCGAGCCTACGAGCAGTACTTC. Residues: CASRSQGARAYEQYF. Based on the CDR3 plus reference TRBV2 and TRBJ2-7, the full variable domain is EPEVTQTPSHQVTQMGQEVILRCVPISNHLYFYWYRQILGQKVEFLVSFYNNEISEKSEIFDDQFSVERPDGSNFTLKIRSTKLEDSAMYFCASRSQGARAYEQYFGPGTRLTVT.

V and J are TRBV6-1 and TRBJ2-5; perhaps TRBD1 as D (6 bases). CDR3 size: 12 residues. Germline CDR1 reads MNHNS; CDR2 reads SASEGT. The ends were cut back, 6 bases at V and 3 bases at J, with 8 bases in the middle. Written as DNA, the CDR3 is TGTGCCAGCAGAGGACAGAAAGAGACCCAGTACTTC. As protein: CASRGQKETQYF.

The rearrangement links TRBV6-5 to TRBJ1-3; a possible D gene is TRBD1 (5 bases). V shed 6 bases and J shed 0 bases, with 12 bases lying between them. CDR3 size: 15 residues. CDR1 is MNHEY, CDR2 SVGAGI, per germline. This CDR3 is CASRTDSFSGNTIYF. CDR3 bases: TGTGCCAGCAGGACAGATTCCTTCTCTGGAAACACCATATATTTT.

The chain couples TRBV5-4 to TRBJ2-3; no definite D call. Trimming left V 6 bases short and J 1 base short, with 18 bases between. The CDR3 has 16 residues. Germline V lookup: CDR1 SGHNT, CDR2 YYREEE (reference sequence). The chain's CDR3 is CASTIGSRSGTDTQYF. The CDR3 DNA reads as TGTGCCAGCACCATAGGGTCTCGGTCCGGCACAGATACGCAGTATTTT.

In this sample, this clone turned up once. The V call is TRBV5-1, the J call TRBJ2-3, with 7 bases that match TRBD2. The CDR3 has 15 amino acids. Germline CDR1 and CDR2: SGHRS and YFSETQ. J gave up 4 bases and V 4 bases, and 9 bases lay outside the gene matches. This CDR3 reads CASSRGGREADTQYF. DNA of the CDR3: TGCGCCAGCAGCAGGGGTGGACGGGAGGCAGATACGCAGTATTTT.

The V gene is TRBV14, the J gene TRBJ1-1; the D is unclear. The CDR3 has 15 amino acids. Between the trimmed V and J ends, which lost 4 bases and 1 base, there was a span of 13 bases. Per germline, CDR1 SGHDN and CDR2 FVKESK. The CDR3, as DNA: TGTGCCAGCAGCCTGCTAGGGAGCCGGAACACTGAAGCTTTCTTT. This translates into CASSLLGSRNTEAFF. The entire variable domain, with the rest obtained from reference TRBV14 and TRBJ1-1, is as follows: EAGVTQFPSHSVIEKGQTVTLRCDPISGHDNLYWYRRVMGKEIKFLLHFVKESKQDESGMPNNRFLAERTGGTYSTLKVQPAELEDSGVYFCASSLLGSRNTEAFFGQGTRLTVV.

The chain links TRBV6-1 to TRBJ1-1; tentative D call: TRBD1 (5 bases). There are 14 residues in the CDR3. Germline lookup yields CDR1 MNHNS and CDR2 SASEGT. V was cut by 3 bases and J by 4 bases, with 12 bases left in between. CDR3: CASSEQGGITEAFF. The CDR3 coding sequence is TGTGCCAGCAGTGAGCAGGGAGGGATCACTGAAGCTTTCTTT.

The sample holds one count of this clone. The rearrangement joins TRBV9 to TRBJ2-7; 8 nucleotides align to TRBD2. There are 15 residues in the CDR3. Unmatched junction bases numbered 8, after V lost 2 bases and J lost 4 bases. Germline V gives CDR1 SGDLS, CDR2 YYNGEE. CDR3 DNA: TGTGCCAGCAGCGTGACCGGGGGGGTAGGGTACGAGCAGTACTTC. Translating gives CASSVTGGVGYEQYF.

CDR3 amino acids: CASSVGLLNTEAFF. The CDR3, as DNA: TGTGCCAGCAGCGTAGGACTCTTGAACACTGAAGCTTTCTTT. V is TRBV9 and J is TRBJ1-1, with D hard to call. V dropped 0 bases and J dropped 0 bases, with 6 bases sitting between them. Germline lookup yields CDR1 SGDLS and CDR2 YYNGEE. The CDR3 extends over 14 amino acids.

This clone was observed once. The chain is built from TRBV5-1 and TRBJ2-3; no definite D call. Between the trimmed V and J ends, which lost 5 bases and 2 bases, there was a span of 6 bases. CDR3 length equals 12 residues. The germline V gene encodes CDR1 SGHRS and CDR2 YFSETQ. The CDR3 bases are TGCGCCAGCAGTGGGGTCACAGATACGCAGTATTTT. Translated: CASSGVTDTQYF.

The table lists this clone with a few counts. The gene calls are TRBV28 and TRBJ2-7; no reliable D call. This CDR3 has 12 residues. The V gene's germline CDR1 is MDHEN and CDR2 SYDVKM. Trimming cost V 6 bases and J 6 bases, with 12 bases left between them. CDR3 nucleotide sequence: TGTGCCAGCAGCTCCCCATGGGGCGAGCAGTACTTC. This encodes CASSSPWGEQYF.

The J gene is TRBJ1-2, the V gene TRBV7-8, with D maybe TRBD1 (5 bases). The CDR3 spans 14 residues. Per the germline V gene, CDR1 is SGHVS and CDR2 is FQNEAQ. The V and J ends lost 1 base and 6 bases respectively, with 12 bases between them. In nucleotides, the CDR3 is TGTGCCAGCAGCTTAGAGTTGGGGGGAAATGGCTACACCTTC. Protein: CASSLELGGNGYTF.

V gene TRBV11-2 combines with J gene TRBJ2-7; no firm D call. Deletions cut 0 bases from V and 7 bases from J, with 10 bases between. The germline gives CDR1 SGHAT, CDR2 FQNNGV. The CDR3 totals 13 residues. CDR3 sequence (DNA): TGTGCCAGCAGCTTAGATCGCCGGTTGGAGCAGTACTTC. Protein: CASSLDRRLEQYF.

The rearrangement links TRBV6-1 to TRBJ1-2; no reliable D call. Germline CDR1 MNHNS, CDR2 SASEGT. Trimming shortened V by 8 bases and J by 7 bases, and 11 bases separated the two germline ends. This CDR3 is built from 11 residues. CDR3 coding DNA: TGTGCCAGCCGGGCGGTCGGTGGCTACACCTTC. Encoded protein: CASRAVGGYTF.

The chain employs TRBV19 and TRBJ2-1; tentative D call: TRBD2 (5 bases). The CDR3 has 14 amino acids. Germline V gene lookup returns CDR1 LNHDA and CDR2 SQIVND (reference sequence). V dropped 3 bases and J dropped 7 bases, with 13 bases sitting between them. CDR3 in DNA: TGTGCCAGTAGTATTGTAGGGAGAAGGAATGAGCAGTTCTTC. Protein: CASSIVGRRNEQFF. The full variable domain, with the rest looked up from reference TRBV19 and TRBJ2-1, is DGGITQSPKYLFRKEGQNVTLSCEQNLNHDAMYWYRQDPGQGLRLIYYSQIVNDFQKGDIAEGYSVSREKKESFPLTVTSAQKNPTAFYLCASSIVGRRNEQFFGPGTRLTVL.

CDR3 sequence: CASSQARGDEKLFF. The CDR3 bases are TGTGCCAGCAGCCAAGCCAGGGGAGACGAAAAACTGTTTTTT. The rearrangement links TRBV7-9 to TRBJ1-4, with a weak D call TRBD1 (6 bases). V lost 5 bases, J lost 8 bases, and 15 bases lay in between. The germline gives CDR1 SEHNR, CDR2 FQNEAQ (reference sequence). The CDR3 consists of 14 residues.

This clone was detected a few times. The chain joins TRBV28 to TRBJ2-1, with D possibly being TRBD1 or TRBD2 (5 bases each). This CDR3 has 15 residues. The germline CDR1 and CDR2 sequences are MDHEN and SYDVKM. Deletions cut 5 bases from V and 7 bases from J, with 18 bases between. CDR3 coding DNA: TGTGCCAGCAGTCACCGTCTGAGGGGAAGGAATGAGCAGTTCTTC. Translation: CASSHRLRGRNEQFF.

The chain carries TRBV6-6 and TRBJ2-7, with D perhaps matching TRBD1 or TRBD2 (5 bases each). Germline V gene lookup returns CDR1 MNHNY and CDR2 SVGAGI (reference sequence). V dropped 6 bases and J dropped 4 bases, with 16 bases sitting between them. The CDR3 is 14 residues long. CDR3 residues: CASRTGTGTYEQYF. The DNA of the CDR3 is TGTGCCAGCAGAACCGGGACGGGCACGTACGAGCAGTACTTC.

This chain connects TRBV5-4 to TRBJ2-1; a weak D match, TRBD1 (5 bases). The CDR3 loop spans 14 amino acids. V dropped 4 bases and J dropped 7 bases, with 15 bases sitting between them. The germline gives CDR1 SGHNT, CDR2 YYREEE (reference sequence). In nucleotides, the CDR3 is TGTGCCAGCAGCATAGGCTCAGGGCGAAATGAGCAGTTCTTC. Translating it yields CASSIGSGRNEQFF.

The rearrangement uses TRBV7-6 and TRBJ2-2; TRBD1 aligns across 9 bases. V gave up 0 bases and J gave up 5 bases; unmatched junction bases: 7. The germline CDR1 and CDR2 sequences are SGHVS and FNYEAQ. The CDR3 contains 17 residues. CDR3 amino acids: CASSLAYRGTGTGELFF. Written as DNA, the CDR3 is TGTGCCAGCAGCTTAGCTTATCGGGGGACAGGGACCGGGGAGCTGTTTTTT.

The rearrangement uses TRBV5-5 and TRBJ2-3; D is uncertain. In germline, CDR1 is SGHKS, CDR2 YYEKEE (reference sequence). The CDR3 has 12 amino acids. V lost 5 bases and J lost 0, with 4 bases in between. CDR3 DNA sequence: TGTGCCAGCAGTTCAAGCACAGATACGCAGTATTTT. It codes for CASSSSTDTQYF.

This chain uses TRBV6-6 with TRBJ2-4; D perhaps matches TRBD2 (5 bases). This CDR3 has 16 residues. From germline, CDR1 is MNHNY and CDR2 SVGAGI (reference sequence). V dropped 5 bases and J dropped 0 bases, with 14 bases sitting between them. CDR3 bases: TGTGCCAGCAGTCGTAGGCAGCGGATAGCCAAAAACATTCAGTACTTC. This gives the protein CASSRRQRIAKNIQYF.